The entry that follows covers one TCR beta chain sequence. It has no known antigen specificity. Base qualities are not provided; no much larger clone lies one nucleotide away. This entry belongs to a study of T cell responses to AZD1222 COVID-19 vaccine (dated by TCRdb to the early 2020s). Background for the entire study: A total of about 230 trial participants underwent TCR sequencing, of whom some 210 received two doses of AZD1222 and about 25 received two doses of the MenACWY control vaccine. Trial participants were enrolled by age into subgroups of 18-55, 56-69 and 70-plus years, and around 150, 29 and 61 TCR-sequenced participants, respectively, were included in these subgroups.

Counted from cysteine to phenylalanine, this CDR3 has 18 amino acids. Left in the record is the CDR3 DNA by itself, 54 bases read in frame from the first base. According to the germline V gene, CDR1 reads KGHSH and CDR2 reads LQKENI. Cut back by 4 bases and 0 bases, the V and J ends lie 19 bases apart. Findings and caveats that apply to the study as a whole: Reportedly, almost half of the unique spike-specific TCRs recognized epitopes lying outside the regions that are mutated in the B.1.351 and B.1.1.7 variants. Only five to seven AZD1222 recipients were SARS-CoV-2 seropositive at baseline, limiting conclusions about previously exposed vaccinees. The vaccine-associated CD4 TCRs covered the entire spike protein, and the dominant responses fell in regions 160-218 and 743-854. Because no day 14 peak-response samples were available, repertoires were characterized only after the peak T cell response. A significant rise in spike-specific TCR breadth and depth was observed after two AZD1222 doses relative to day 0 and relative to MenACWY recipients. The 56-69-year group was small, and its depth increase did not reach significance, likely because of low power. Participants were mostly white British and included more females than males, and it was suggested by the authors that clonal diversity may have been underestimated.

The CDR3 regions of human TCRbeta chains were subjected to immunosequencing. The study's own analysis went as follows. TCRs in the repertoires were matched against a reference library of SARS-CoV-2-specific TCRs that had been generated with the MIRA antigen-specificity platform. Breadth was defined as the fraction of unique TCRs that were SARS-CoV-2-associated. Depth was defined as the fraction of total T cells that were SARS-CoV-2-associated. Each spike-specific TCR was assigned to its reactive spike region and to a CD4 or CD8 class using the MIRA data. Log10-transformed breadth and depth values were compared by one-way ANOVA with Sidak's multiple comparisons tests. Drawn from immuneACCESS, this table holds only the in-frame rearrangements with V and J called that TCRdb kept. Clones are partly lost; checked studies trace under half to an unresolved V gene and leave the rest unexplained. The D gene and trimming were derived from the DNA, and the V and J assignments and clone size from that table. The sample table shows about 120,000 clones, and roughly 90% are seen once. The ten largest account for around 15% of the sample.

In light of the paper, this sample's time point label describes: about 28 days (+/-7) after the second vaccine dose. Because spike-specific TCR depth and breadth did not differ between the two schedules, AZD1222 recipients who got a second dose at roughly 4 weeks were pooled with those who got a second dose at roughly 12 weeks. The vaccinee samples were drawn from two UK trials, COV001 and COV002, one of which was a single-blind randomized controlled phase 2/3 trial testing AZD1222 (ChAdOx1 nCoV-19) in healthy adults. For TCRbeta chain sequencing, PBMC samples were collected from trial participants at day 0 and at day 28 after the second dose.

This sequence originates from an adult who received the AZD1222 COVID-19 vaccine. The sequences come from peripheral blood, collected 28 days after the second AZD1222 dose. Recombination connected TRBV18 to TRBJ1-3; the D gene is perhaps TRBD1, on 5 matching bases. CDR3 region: CASSLPAPETGSGNTIYF. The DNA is TGTGCCAGCTCACTACCCGCTCCAGAAACAGGCTCTGGAAACACCATATATTTT.